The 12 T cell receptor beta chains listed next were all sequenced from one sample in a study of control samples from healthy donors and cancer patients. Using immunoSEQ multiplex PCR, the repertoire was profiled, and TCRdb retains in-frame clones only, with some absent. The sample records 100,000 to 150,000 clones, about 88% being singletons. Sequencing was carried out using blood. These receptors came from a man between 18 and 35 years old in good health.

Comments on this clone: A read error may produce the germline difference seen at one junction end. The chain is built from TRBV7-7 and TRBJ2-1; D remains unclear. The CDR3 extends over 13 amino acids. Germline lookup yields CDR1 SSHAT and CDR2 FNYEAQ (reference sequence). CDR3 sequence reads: CASSLASRGEQFF. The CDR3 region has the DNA TGTGCTAGCAGCTTAGCAAGTAGAGGTGAGCAGTTCTTC. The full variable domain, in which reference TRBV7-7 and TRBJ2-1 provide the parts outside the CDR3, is GAGVSQSPRYKVTKRGQDVTLRCDPISSHATLYWYQQALGQGPEFLTYFNYEAQPDKSGLPSDRFSAERPEGSISTLTIQRTEQRDSAMYRCASSLASRGEQFFGPGTRLTVL.

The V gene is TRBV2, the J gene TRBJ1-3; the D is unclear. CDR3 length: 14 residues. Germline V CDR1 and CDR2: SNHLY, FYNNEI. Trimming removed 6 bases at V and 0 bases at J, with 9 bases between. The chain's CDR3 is CASSGRISGNTIYF. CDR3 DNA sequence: TGTGCCAGCAGCGGACGAATCTCTGGAAACACCATATATTTT. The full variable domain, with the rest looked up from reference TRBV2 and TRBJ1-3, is EPEVTQTPSHQVTQMGQEVILRCVPISNHLYFYWYRQILGQKVEFLVSFYNNEISEKSEIFDDQFSVERPDGSNFTLKIRSTKLEDSAMYFCASSGRISGNTIYFGEGSWLTVV.

The CDR3 reads CASSPGSPLAKNIQYF. CDR3 nucleotides: TGTGCCAGCTCACCCGGGTCCCCTTTAGCCAAAAACATTCAGTACTTC. The rearrangement joins TRBV18 to TRBJ2-4; D remains unclear. Germline CDR1 KGHSH, CDR2 LQKENI. V lost 3 bases, J lost 0 bases, and 12 bases lay in between. The CDR3 is 16 amino acids. The full variable domain, in which reference TRBV18 and TRBJ2-4 provide the parts outside the CDR3, is NAGVMQNPRHLVRRRGQEARLRCSPMKGHSHVYWYRQLPEEGLKFMVYLQKENIIDESGMPKERFSAEFPKEGPSILRIQQVVRGDSAAYFCASSPGSPLAKNIQYFGAGTRLSVL.

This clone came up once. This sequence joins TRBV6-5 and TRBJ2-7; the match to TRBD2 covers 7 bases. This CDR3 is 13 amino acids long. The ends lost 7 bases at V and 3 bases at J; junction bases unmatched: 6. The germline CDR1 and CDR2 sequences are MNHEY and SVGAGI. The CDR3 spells CASMLADIYEQYF. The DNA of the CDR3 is TGTGCCAGCATGCTAGCGGATATCTACGAGCAGTACTTC.

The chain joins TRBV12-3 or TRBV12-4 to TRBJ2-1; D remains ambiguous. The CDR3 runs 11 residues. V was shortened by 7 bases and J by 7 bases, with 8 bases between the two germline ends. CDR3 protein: CASTPGNEQFF. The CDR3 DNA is TGTGCCAGCACCCCGGGTAATGAGCAGTTCTTC.

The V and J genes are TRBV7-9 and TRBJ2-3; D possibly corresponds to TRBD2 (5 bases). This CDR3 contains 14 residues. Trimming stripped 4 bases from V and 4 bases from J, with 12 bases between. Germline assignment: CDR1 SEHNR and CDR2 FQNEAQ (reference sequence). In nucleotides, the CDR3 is TGTGCCAGCAGCTCAAGTGGAGCGGCAGATACGCAGTATTTT. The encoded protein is CASSSSGAADTQYF.

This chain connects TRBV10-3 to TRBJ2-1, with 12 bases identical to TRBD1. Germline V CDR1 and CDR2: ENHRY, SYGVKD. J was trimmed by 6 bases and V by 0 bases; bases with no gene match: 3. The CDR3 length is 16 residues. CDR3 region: CAISESGTGGLNEQFF. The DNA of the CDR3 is TGTGCCATCAGTGAGTCGGGGACAGGGGGCCTCAATGAGCAGTTCTTC.

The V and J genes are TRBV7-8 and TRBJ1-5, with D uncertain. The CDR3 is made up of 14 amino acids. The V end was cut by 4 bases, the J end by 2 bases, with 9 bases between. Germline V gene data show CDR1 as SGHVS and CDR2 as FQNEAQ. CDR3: CASSSNFGNQPQHF. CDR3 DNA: TGTGCCAGCAGCTCGAACTTCGGCAATCAGCCCCAGCATTTT.

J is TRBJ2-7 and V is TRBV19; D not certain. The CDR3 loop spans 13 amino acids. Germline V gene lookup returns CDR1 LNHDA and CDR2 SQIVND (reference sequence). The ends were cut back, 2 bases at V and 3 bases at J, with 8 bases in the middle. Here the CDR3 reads CASSITVSYEQYF. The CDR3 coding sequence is TGTGCCAGTAGTATAACGGTGAGCTACGAGCAGTACTTC.

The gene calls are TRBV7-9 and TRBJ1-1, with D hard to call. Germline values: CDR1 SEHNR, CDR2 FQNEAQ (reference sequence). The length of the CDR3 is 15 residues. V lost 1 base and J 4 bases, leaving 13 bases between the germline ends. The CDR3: CASSLEFREGTEAFF. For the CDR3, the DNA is TGTGCCAGCAGCTTAGAATTTAGGGAGGGCACTGAAGCTTTCTTT.

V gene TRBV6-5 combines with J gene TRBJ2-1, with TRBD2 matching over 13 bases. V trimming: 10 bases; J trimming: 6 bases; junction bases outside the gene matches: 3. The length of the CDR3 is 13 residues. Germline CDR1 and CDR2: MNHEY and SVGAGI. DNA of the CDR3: TGTGCCACCGGGACTAGCGGGATCAATGAGCAGTTCTTC. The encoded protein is CATGTSGINEQFF.

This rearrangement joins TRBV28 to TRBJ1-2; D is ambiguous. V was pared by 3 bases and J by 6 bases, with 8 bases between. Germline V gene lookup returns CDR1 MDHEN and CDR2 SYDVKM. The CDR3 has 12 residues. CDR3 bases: TGTGCCAGCAGTTTGCTAGGGCATGGCTACACCTTC. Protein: CASSLLGHGYTF.